The next 30 T cell receptor beta chains were all read from a single sample in a study of blood T cells in healthy people across ages. The use of a sample-barcoded 5' primer and a J-beta primer mix characterized a second PCR of roughly 6 to 12 cycles. TCRdb analysed the 5' RACE reads with MiXCR anew, one entry per CDR3 protein. This sample yields over 1,500,000 distinct CDR3 sequences, of which 39% are seen a single time; 20% to 25% belongs to the top ten. Specimen: blood. The receptor set was obtained from a human donor in good health.

This chain uses TRBV9 with TRBJ2-7; tentative D call: TRBD1 (6 bases). The ends were cut back, 0 bases at V and 7 bases at J, with 17 bases in the middle. This CDR3 has 15 amino acids. CDR1 and CDR2 (germline): SGDLS, YYNGEE. The CDR3 coding sequence is TGTGCCAGCAGCGTAGAGGGGGTATCCCTTGGGGAGCAGTACTTC. Protein product: CASSVEGVSLGEQYF.

The V call is TRBV7-2, the J call TRBJ1-2, with 8 bases that match TRBD1. The germline gives CDR1 SGHTA, CDR2 FQGNSA. The CDR3 covers 15 residues. Trimming cost V 4 bases and J 6 bases; bases outside gene matches: 10. This CDR3 is CASSYLAGGEDGYTF. DNA for the CDR3: TGTGCCAGCAGCTACCTTGCAGGGGGCGAGGATGGCTACACCTTC.

A single count supports this clonotype. The chain joins TRBV6-5 to TRBJ1-5; 9 nucleotides agree with TRBD1. Germline CDR1 and CDR2: MNHEY and SVGAGI. V shed 6 bases, J shed 6 bases, and the junction held 6 bases outside the gene matches. The CDR3 is made up of 14 amino acids. The chain's CDR3 is CASSRDRARQPQHF. The DNA for the CDR3 is TGTGCCAGCAGCCGGGACAGGGCCCGTCAGCCCCAGCATTTT.

Only a few counts were recorded for this clonotype. This chain joins TRBV12-3 or TRBV12-4 and TRBJ2-7, with a tentative D call TRBD2 (5 bases). The CDR3 covers 15 residues. The V and J ends lost 6 bases and 2 bases respectively, with 17 bases between them. CDR3: CASSPSNEGTYEQYF. Written as DNA, the CDR3 is TGTGCCAGCAGCCCCAGCAATGAGGGCACCTACGAGCAGTACTTC.

The chain is built from TRBV27 and TRBJ1-1; no firm D call. CDR3 length: 13 residues. Looked up from germline, CDR1 is MNHEY and CDR2 is SMNVEV (reference sequence). V was trimmed by 7 bases and J by 1 base, leaving 10 bases between them. Written as DNA, the CDR3 is TGTGCCAGCAACCCAACCGGGAACACTGAAGCTTTCTTT. Translated, it gives CASNPTGNTEAFF.

About this clonotype itself: It may be a read error: a sequence one base away is much more abundant. The chain couples TRBV28 to TRBJ1-1, with D possibly TRBD1 on 6 matching bases. This CDR3 is built from 14 residues. Germline V lookup: CDR1 MDHEN, CDR2 SYDVKM. This chain's CDR3 is CASSLMRGWTEVFF. CDR3 sequence (DNA): TGTGCCAGCAGTTTAATGAGGGGGTGGACTGAAGTTTTCTTT.

This clonotype has only a few counts. The J gene is TRBJ2-1, the V gene TRBV11-2; D unclear. V dropped 0 bases and J dropped 3 bases, with 9 bases sitting between them. The CDR3 contains 15 residues. Looked up from germline, CDR1 is SGHAT and CDR2 is FQNNGV. CDR3 loop: CASSLERSGYNEQFF. The DNA of the CDR3 is TGTGCCAGCAGCTTAGAAAGGTCAGGCTACAATGAGCAGTTCTTC.

This sequence joins TRBV30 and TRBJ1-4; 7 nucleotides agree with TRBD1. The germline CDR1 and CDR2 sequences are GTSNPN and SVGIG (reference sequence). Trimming cost V 2 bases and J 6 bases; bases outside gene matches: 9. The CDR3 covers 15 residues. The CDR3 spells CAWSLRGGDYEKLFF. CDR3 DNA sequence: TGTGCCTGGAGTCTCAGAGGGGGCGACTATGAAAAACTGTTTTTT.

This clonotype was picked up a small number of times. The chain couples TRBV27 to TRBJ2-7; tentatively, D is TRBD1 (5 bases). Germline V gives CDR1 MNHEY, CDR2 SMNVEV (reference sequence). The CDR3 sequence is 13 residues long. The V gene lost 3 bases and the J gene lost 4 bases, with 10 bases spanning the gap. CDR3 in amino acids: CASSFGAAYEQYF. CDR3 DNA: TGTGCCAGCAGTTTTGGGGCCGCGTACGAGCAGTACTTC.

The chain combines TRBV7-2 with TRBJ2-5; 9 nucleotides align to TRBD2. The J call may not be correct, given that the DNA end is closer to TRBJ2-1. This CDR3 has 16 amino acids. The V gene's germline CDR1 is SGHTA and CDR2 FQGNSA. The DNA for the CDR3 is TGTGCCAGCAGCGCCCTAGCGGGGCGACTCCAAGAGACCCAGTTCTTC. Residues: CASSALAGRLQETQFF.

Concerning this clonotype itself: Mismatch with germline at one junction end may stem from a read error. This chain's CDR3 is CSARGLAGYSGAIVLTF. In DNA, the CDR3 is TGCAGTGCTAGGGGGCTAGCGGGTTACTCTGGGGCCATCGTCCTGACTTTC. J is TRBJ2-6 and V is TRBV20-1, with 8 bases fitting TRBD2. Germline CDR1 DFQATT, CDR2 SNEGSKA (reference sequence). CDR3 size: 17 residues.

The J gene is TRBJ2-1, the V gene TRBV3-1; 9 bases are a match to TRBD1. The CDR3 runs 14 residues. V gave up 5 bases and J gave up 10 bases; unmatched junction bases: 9. Per the germline V gene, CDR1 is LGHDT and CDR2 is YNNKEL (reference sequence). This CDR3 reads CASSLGTGRGEQFF. CDR3 nucleotide sequence: TGTGCCAGCAGCTTGGGGACAGGGCGCGGGGAGCAGTTCTTC.

Worth noting for this clonotype: A much more abundant neighbour one base away suggests this may be a read error. J is TRBJ2-5 and V is TRBV12-3 or TRBV12-4, with 10 bases identical to TRBD2. The V and J ends lost 4 bases and 7 bases, in that order; junction bases with no gene match: 9. The CDR3 length is 15 residues. The CDR3 DNA follows: TGTGCCAGCAGTTCCCATAGCGGGGGGCGAGGGACCCAGTACTTC. Amino acids: CASSSHSGGRGTQYF.

The chain joins TRBV11-2 to TRBJ2-3; D is perhaps TRBD1 (6 bases). Trimming took 4 bases from V and 7 from J, leaving 21 bases between them. This CDR3 spans 16 amino acids. Germline V lookup: CDR1 SGHAT, CDR2 FQNNGV. DNA for the CDR3: TGTGCCAGCAGCTCCATGCTTGACAGGATTGAAAATACGCAGTATTTT. Its translation is CASSSMLDRIENTQYF.

This clonotype was counted only a few times. CDR3 DNA: TGTGCCAGCAGTGACTCGAGTCCTATAGGTAGGACCTACGAGCAGTACTTC. It codes for CASSDSSPIGRTYEQYF. The chain has TRBV6-4 and TRBJ2-7; D unclear. The V and J ends lost 0 bases and 2 bases respectively, with 17 bases between them. In germline, CDR1 is MRHNA, CDR2 SNTAGT. CDR3 length: 17 residues.

This clonotype was counted between two and nine times. The chain carries TRBV12-3 or TRBV12-4 and TRBJ2-7; D is perhaps TRBD2 (6 bases). The germline V and J ends were trimmed by 3 bases and 2 bases, with 11 bases remaining between them. The CDR3 totals 14 residues. The DNA of the CDR3 is TGTGCCAGCAGTTTTATTGGGGGGACCTACGAGCAGTACTTC. Its protein product is CASSFIGGTYEQYF.

A remark on this clonotype: A single base separates this from a much larger clone, so it may be a read error. CDR3 sequence (DNA): TGCGCCAGCAGCCAGGGAACCCAAGAGACCCAGTTCTTC. Translating it yields CASSQGTQETQFF. The rearrangement joins TRBV4-3 to TRBJ2-5, with D uncertain. Judging by the DNA end, TRBJ2-1 fits better; the J call may be wrong. The germline CDR1 and CDR2 sequences are LGHNA and YSLEER. The length of the CDR3 is 13 residues.

This clonotype was seen at least ten times. V and J are TRBV6-5 and TRBJ2-7; weak D call: TRBD1 (6 bases). Germline CDR1 reads MNHEY; CDR2 reads SVGAGI. V was pared by 0 bases and J by 3 bases, with 15 bases between. There are 16 residues in the CDR3. CDR3 region: CASSYSKRGLYYEQYF. The CDR3 bases are TGTGCCAGCAGTTACTCGAAGAGGGGGTTATACTACGAGCAGTACTTC.

The chain carries TRBV5-5 and TRBJ2-5; 7 bases are shared with TRBD1. Trimming took 4 bases from V and 5 from J; bases not matched to a gene: 11. This CDR3 has 15 residues. Germline assignment: CDR1 SGHKS and CDR2 YYEKEE (reference sequence). Written as DNA, the CDR3 is TGTGCCAGCAGCGACTGGCAGGGGGAGTGGGAGACCCAGTACTTC. This codes for CASSDWQGEWETQYF.

This rearrangement joins TRBV12-3 or TRBV12-4 to TRBJ1-5, with D possibly TRBD1 on 5 matching bases. Trimming took off 3 bases at V and 3 bases at J, with 18 bases between the two ends. The CDR3 runs 17 residues. The CDR3 region is CASSFHAGRRNNQPQHF. CDR3 DNA sequence: TGTGCCAGCAGTTTTCACGCGGGGCGGCGCAACAATCAGCCCCAGCATTTT.

This clonotype is a singleton in its sample. It may be a read error: a sequence one base away is much more abundant. The V gene is TRBV7-9, the J gene TRBJ2-1; tentatively, D is TRBD1 or TRBD2 (5 bases each). Germline CDR1 reads SEHNR; CDR2 reads FQNEAQ (reference sequence). The CDR3 totals 13 residues. V was cut by 1 base and J by 7 bases, with 8 bases left in between. The CDR3 DNA sequence: TGTGCCAGCAGCTTAGAGTGGGGGAATGAGCAGTTCTTC. Its protein is CASSLEWGNEQFF.

The V and J genes are TRBV6-2 or TRBV6-3 and TRBJ2-3, with 7 bases lining up with TRBD1. V was clipped by 8 bases and J by 5 bases; unmatched bases: 7. The CDR3 runs to 13 residues. The germline CDR1 and CDR2 sequences are MNHEY and SVGEGT. The CDR3 loop reads CASRPRDRDTQYF. CDR3 DNA: TGTGCCAGCCGACCCCGGGACAGAGATACGCAGTATTTT.

This clonotype was counted a few times. The chain is built from TRBV6-1 and TRBJ1-2, with D possibly being TRBD1 (6 bases). The germline V gene has CDR1 MNHNS and CDR2 SASEGT. Trimming shortened V by 0 bases and J by 6 bases, and 17 bases separated the two germline ends. The CDR3 totals 16 residues. The CDR3: CASSEAHGTTSHGYTF. In nucleotides, the CDR3 is TGTGCCAGCAGTGAAGCGCATGGGACAACGTCACATGGCTACACCTTC.

The CDR3 region is CATSDLGGGQETQYF. The CDR3 DNA reads as TGTGCCACCAGTGATTTGGGGGGCGGCCAAGAGACCCAGTACTTC. J is TRBJ2-5 and V is TRBV24-1, with a weak D call TRBD1 (6 bases). The germline V gene has CDR1 KGHDR and CDR2 SFDVKD. The CDR3 is 15 amino acids. The V end was cut by 0 bases, the J end by 1 base, with 8 bases between.

This clonotype was found a few times. V and J are TRBV27 and TRBJ1-2; 8 nucleotides match TRBD1. Per germline, CDR1 MNHEY and CDR2 SMNVEV (reference sequence). There are 14 residues in the CDR3. V lost 4 bases, J lost 7 bases, and 8 bases stayed unmatched. CDR3 region: CASSYDSGGVGYTF. The CDR3 nucleotides are TGTGCCAGCAGTTATGATTCAGGGGGCGTTGGCTACACCTTC.

The chain links TRBV2 to TRBJ1-2; D is perhaps TRBD1 (5 bases). Germline V gives CDR1 SNHLY, CDR2 FYNNEI. This CDR3 contains 16 residues. Trimming removed 6 bases at V and 4 bases at J, with 21 bases between. The CDR3 loop reads CASSDTGDYFSYGYTF. The CDR3 DNA follows: TGTGCCAGCAGCGATACGGGGGATTATTTTAGCTATGGCTACACCTTC.

This chain links TRBV20-1 with TRBJ1-2; 7 bases line up with TRBD1. The junction had 8 bases not matched to a gene; V was cut back by 5 bases and J by 5 bases. Germline V gene lookup returns CDR1 DFQATT and CDR2 SNEGSKA (reference sequence). The CDR3 consists of 13 residues. The CDR3 region has the DNA TGCAGTGCTGGAACCGACAGGGTTTATGGCTACACCTTC. Its protein product is CSAGTDRVYGYTF.

This clonotype appeared a single time. The chain couples TRBV5-1 to TRBJ2-3; 8 bases match TRBD1. Germline V gene lookup returns CDR1 SGHRS and CDR2 YFSETQ. With V trimmed by 0 bases and J by 0 bases, 3 bases remained unmatched. The CDR3 runs 16 residues. As DNA, the CDR3 is TGCGCCAGCAGCTTGGAGAACAGGGGGAGCACAGATACGCAGTATTTT. It translates to CASSLENRGSTDTQYF. The whole variable domain, filled in from reference TRBV5-1 and TRBJ2-3, reads KAGVTQTPRYLIKTRGQQVTLSCSPISGHRSVSWYQQTPGQGLQFLFEYFSETQRNKGNFPGRFSGRQFSNSRSEMNVSTLELGDSALYLCASSLENRGSTDTQYFGPGTRLTVL.

This sequence joins TRBV5-4 and TRBJ1-4; no definite D call. Germline V CDR1 and CDR2: SGHNT, YYREEE (reference sequence). Trimming took 3 bases from V and 8 from J, leaving 11 bases between them. This CDR3 spans 13 amino acids. The CDR3 loop reads CASSSFEVEKLFF. The CDR3 DNA reads as TGTGCCAGCAGCTCCTTTGAGGTGGAAAAACTGTTTTTT.

There are a few counts of this clonotype. The V call is TRBV2, the J call TRBJ2-7; tentative D call: TRBD1 (6 bases). Germline CDR1 SNHLY, CDR2 FYNNEI. V dropped 7 bases and J dropped 2 bases, with 15 bases sitting between them. The CDR3 totals 14 residues. The CDR3 bases are TGTGCCAGCAACTCCGGGACAATTGCCTACGAGCAGTACTTC. This gives the protein CASNSGTIAYEQYF.